Listed here are 18 T cell receptor beta chains from one sample, sequenced in a study of blood T cell repertoires in COVID-19. This table comes from immunoSEQ multiplex PCR, and its TCRdb copy is limited to in-frame clones, with some not included. Of 360,000 or so clones listed, under 85% are singletons. Specimen: PBMCs or T cells enriched from blood (not recorded which). The receptors stem from a woman aged 50 to 60 who had recovered from COVID-19.

The gene calls are TRBV5-8 and TRBJ2-7, with 8 bases lining up with TRBD2. This CDR3 is built from 13 residues. The ends lost 5 bases at V and 5 bases at J; junction bases unmatched: 6. The V gene's germline CDR1 is SGHTS and CDR2 YDEGEE. CDR3 sequence: CASSRGGQDEQYF. In DNA form, the CDR3 reads TGTGCCAGCAGTCGGGGGGGGCAGGACGAGCAGTACTTC.

This clone showed up just once. This rearrangement joins TRBV10-3 to TRBJ2-3; 7 nucleotides match TRBD1. Germline CDR1 ENHRY, CDR2 SYGVKD. V shed 6 bases, J shed 2 bases, and the junction held 5 bases outside the gene matches. CDR3 size: 14 residues. CDR3: CAISRTGPTDTQYF. CDR3 DNA sequence: TGTGCCATCAGCCGGACAGGCCCCACAGATACGCAGTATTTT.

The CDR3 sequence: CASSYIGQVNYEQYF. DNA of the CDR3: TGTGCCAGCAGTTACATCGGACAGGTCAACTACGAGCAGTACTTC. J is TRBJ2-7 and V is TRBV6-5, with 7 bases lining up with TRBD1. V dropped 2 bases and J dropped 3; count of bases not matched to a gene: 7. The CDR3 is 15 amino acids. The V gene's germline CDR1 is MNHEY and CDR2 SVGAGI.

This chain connects TRBV11-2 to TRBJ1-2, with unresolved D. Germline V gene data show CDR1 as SGHAT and CDR2 as FQNNGV. This CDR3 contains 13 residues. V was clipped by 5 bases and J by 7 bases, with 14 bases between them. CDR3 region: CASSPPQASGYTF. DNA for the CDR3: TGTGCCAGCAGCCCCCCCCAGGCCAGTGGCTACACCTTC.

The CDR3 region has the DNA TGTGCCAGCAGTGAATATGCTCCTCGGAGTGAAGCTTTCTTT. It specifies CASSEYAPRSEAFF. This rearrangement joins TRBV25-1 to TRBJ1-1, with D unclear. The CDR3 covers 14 residues. The V end was cut by 0 bases, the J end by 7 bases, with 12 bases between. Germline V gene lookup returns CDR1 MGHDK and CDR2 SYGVNS.

The chain uses TRBV27 and TRBJ2-1; TRBD2 is a possible D gene (5 bases). The CDR3 is made up of 16 amino acids. V was shortened by 5 bases and J by 5 bases, with 19 bases between the two germline ends. Germline CDR1 and CDR2: MNHEY and SMNVEV (reference sequence). The CDR3 loop reads CASSPPLWEPNNEQFF. The CDR3 nucleotides are TGTGCCAGCAGTCCCCCCCTGTGGGAGCCCAACAATGAGCAGTTCTTC.

The chain uses TRBV7-9 and TRBJ1-6; 7 bases match TRBD1. The CDR3 totals 15 residues. V was clipped by 5 bases and J by 5 bases; unmatched bases: 6. Germline V CDR1 and CDR2: SEHNR, FQNEAQ (reference sequence). The CDR3 DNA is TGTGCCAGCAGCCCAGGGACAGTACATAATTCACCCCTCCACTTT. Its translation is CASSPGTVHNSPLHF.

This sequence joins TRBV23-1 and TRBJ1-1; no clear D. TRBV23-1 is sorted into the ORF group, with uncertain function. CDR3 length: 17 residues. Trimming removed 3 bases from V and 3 bases from J, with 20 bases in between. The CDR3 nucleotides read TGCGCCAGCAGTCACCTCGTTGAGGGAAGGTTTGACACTGAAGCTTTCTTT. This gives the protein CASSHLVEGRFDTEAFF.

This sequence joins TRBV4-2 and TRBJ2-3; TRBD2 matches 12 bases. The germline gives CDR1 LGHNA, CDR2 YNFKEQ. This CDR3 comprises 16 residues. V shed 0 bases and J 6 bases; nucleotides not matched to a gene: 4. The DNA of the CDR3 is TGTGCCAGCAGCCAAGAACTAGCGGGAGGATGGGATACGCAGTATTTT. Its translation is CASSQELAGGWDTQYF.

The J gene is TRBJ2-7, the V gene TRBV4-1; 7 positions match TRBD2. V lost 6 bases to trimming and J lost 4 bases; unmatched junction nucleotides: 9. CDR3 length: 14 amino acids. Per germline, CDR1 MGHRA and CDR2 YSYEKL. CDR3: CASRIGEGEYEQYF. The CDR3 region has the DNA TGCGCCAGCAGAATTGGGGAGGGCGAGTACGAGCAGTACTTC.

This clone has just one count. V usage is TRBV12-3 or TRBV12-4 and J usage is TRBJ1-1; D call uncertain. This CDR3 has 11 residues. Trimming removed 6 bases from V and 8 bases from J, with 10 bases in between. CDR3 sequence (DNA): TGTGCCAGCAGCTCCCCAGGCGAAGCTTTCTTT. It is translated as CASSSPGEAFF.

This chain connects TRBV29-1 to TRBJ2-2, with 9 bases matching TRBD1. Trimming took 1 base from V and 4 from J; bases not matched to a gene: 4. CDR3 length: 15 residues. CDR1 and CDR2 (germline): SQVTM, ANQGSEA. CDR3 sequence: CSVEVGQGSTGELFF. The CDR3 region has the DNA TGCAGCGTTGAAGTGGGACAGGGATCCACCGGGGAGCTGTTTTTT.

V usage is TRBV16 and J usage is TRBJ1-6; D perhaps matches TRBD1 (6 bases). Germline V gene sequence: CDR1 KGHSY, CDR2 FQNENV. This CDR3 is built from 15 residues. V was cut by 3 bases and J by 10 bases, with 16 bases left in between. This CDR3 is CASSQGWRGGSPLHF. The CDR3 DNA follows: TGTGCCAGCAGCCAGGGGTGGCGCGGGGGCTCACCCCTCCACTTT.

The rearrangement links TRBV19 to TRBJ1-4; 7 bases align to TRBD1. This CDR3 contains 15 residues. Germline V gives CDR1 LNHDA, CDR2 SQIVND (reference sequence). The V and J ends lost 7 bases and 0 bases, in that order; junction bases with no gene match: 5. The CDR3 is CASTKQGATNEKLFF. CDR3 nucleotide sequence: TGTGCCAGTACAAAGCAGGGGGCAACTAATGAAAAACTGTTTTTT.

The rearrangement joins TRBV19 to TRBJ2-2; 9 bases match TRBD2. CDR3 length: 17 residues. V gave up 2 bases and J gave up 6 bases; unmatched junction bases: 10. Per the germline V gene, CDR1 is LNHDA and CDR2 is SQIVND (reference sequence). This chain's CDR3 is CASSILWAGGPSGELFF. The CDR3 nucleotides read TGTGCCAGTAGTATACTCTGGGCGGGAGGGCCCTCCGGGGAGCTGTTTTTT.

Worth noting for this clone: One junction end disagrees with the germline gene, perhaps due to a read error. The rearrangement links TRBV9 to TRBJ1-2; tentatively, D is TRBD1 (6 bases). This CDR3 has 15 residues. CDR1 and CDR2 (germline): SGDLS, YYNGEE. CDR3 sequence reads: CARSVGGTGDYGYTF. Written as DNA, the CDR3 is TGCGCCCGCAGCGTAGGGGGGACGGGGGACTATGGCTACACCTTC. The entire variable domain, with the rest obtained from reference TRBV9 and TRBJ1-2, is as follows: DSGVTQTPKHLITATGQRVTLRCSPRSGDLSVYWYQQSLDQGLQFLIQYYNGEERAKGNILERFSAQQFPDLHSELNLSSLELGDSALYFCARSVGGTGDYGYTFGSGTRLTVV.

The chain carries TRBV5-7 and TRBJ1-6; 9 bases fit TRBD1. TRBV5-7 is marked as an open reading frame, function uncertain. V lost 5 bases to trimming and J lost 1 base; unmatched junction nucleotides: 7. The CDR3 contains 17 residues. The CDR3 loop is CASSLDRGISYNSPLHF. The CDR3 DNA reads as TGTGCCAGCAGTCTGGACAGGGGTATATCCTATAATTCACCCCTCCACTTT.

The chain joins TRBV19 to TRBJ1-1; 8 positions match TRBD1. Unmatched junction bases numbered 8, after V lost 5 bases and J lost 6 bases. There are 14 residues in the CDR3. Per germline, CDR1 LNHDA and CDR2 SQIVND (reference sequence). The CDR3 sequence is CASSQGQGVSEAFF. The CDR3 DNA is TGTGCCAGTAGTCAAGGACAGGGTGTCTCTGAAGCTTTCTTT.